This is a list of T cell receptor beta chains from one sample in a study of blood T cell repertoires in COVID-19. Profiled with immunoSEQ multiplex PCR; TCRdb holds only in-frame clones, not every one. The repertoire includes around 340,000 clones, about 88% of them detected once, and around 0.92% sits in the top ten. Material for sequencing was PBMCs or T cells enriched from blood (not recorded which). All receptors come from a young woman who had been exposed to COVID-19. Each CDR3 is given with its conserved first and last residue. The order of the fields is clone size, J gene, V gene, D gene, CDR3 protein, CDR3 DNA. A D gene is named only where the DNA matches it firmly. Only part of the rows carry a size: once, few, many, or a class if the clone is expanded.

.,TRBJ2-5,TRBV7-9,TRBD1,CASSLRQGAETQYF,TGTGCCAGCAGCTTAAGACAGGGGGCAGAGACCCAGTACTTC
once,TRBJ2-7,TRBV7-9,TRBD2,CASSLVSGGRGEQYF,TGTGCCAGCAGCTTAGTTTCGGGGGGGCGAGGCGAGCAGTACTTC
.,TRBJ2-1,TRBV5-1,.,CASSFLNPLLSNEQFF,TGCGCCAGCAGCTTTCTTAATCCCTTATTGAGCAATGAGCAGTTCTTC
.,TRBJ2-5,TRBV24-1,.,CATSDLAGTRRQETQYF,TGTGCCACCAGTGATTTGGCCGGGACACGGCGTCAAGAGACCCAGTACTTC
few,TRBJ2-7,TRBV28,.,CASSLEVRASYEQYF,TGTGCCAGCAGTTTAGAGGTCAGAGCCTCCTACGAGCAGTACTTC
.,TRBJ1-5,TRBV28,.,CASRPTEQRPQHF,TGTGCCAGCAGACCGACAGAGCAACGGCCCCAGCATTTT
once,TRBJ2-1,TRBV28,.,CASQRGGESSNEQFF,TGTGCCAGCCAAAGAGGAGGGGAGTCGTCCAATGAGCAGTTCTTC
.,TRBJ1-5,TRBV7-9,TRBD1,CASSQGAPDQPQHF,TGTGCCAGCAGCCAGGGGGCCCCGGATCAGCCCCAGCATTTT
.,TRBJ2-2,TRBV5-1,TRBD1,CASSSGQGNGELFF,TGCGCCAGCAGTTCCGGACAGGGTAATGGGGAGCTGTTTTTT
.,TRBJ2-2,TRBV12-3/TRBV12-4,.,CAGARDTGELFF,TGTGCCGGTGCGCGGGACACCGGGGAGCTGTTTTTT
.,TRBJ2-2,TRBV9,.,CASSLETAANTGELFF,TGTGCCAGCAGCTTAGAGACAGCAGCGAACACCGGGGAGCTGTTTTTT
once,TRBJ1-2,TRBV14,.,CASSQGRTVYGYTF,TGTGCCAGCAGCCAGGGACGGACAGTCTATGGCTACACCTTC
.,TRBJ1-2,TRBV18,TRBD1,CASSAAVLDREDGYTF,TGTGCCAGCTCAGCGGCGGTCTTGGACAGGGAGGATGGCTACACCTTC
.,TRBJ2-2,TRBV28,TRBD1,CASTRVQGVPGTGELFF,TGTGCCAGTACGCGGGTTCAGGGGGTCCCGGGGACCGGGGAGCTGTTTTTT
.,TRBJ2-3,TRBV28,.,CASSQAGPGSTDTQYF,TGTGCCAGCAGTCAGGCGGGACCCGGGTCCACAGATACGCAGTATTTT
.,TRBJ2-7,TRBV7-8,.,CASSAFDSPAYEQYF,TGTGCCAGCAGCGCCTTCGACAGTCCCGCCTACGAGCAGTACTTC
.,TRBJ2-7,TRBV9,TRBD2,CASSVAGTSSDEQYF,TGTGCCAGCAGTGTCGCAGGGACTAGCTCCGACGAGCAGTACTTC
.,TRBJ1-2,TRBV7-8,TRBD1,CASSLAMGQRRGSGYTF,TGTGCCAGCAGCTTAGCGATGGGACAGAGACGGGGTAGCGGCTACACCTTC
.,TRBJ2-7,TRBV11-2,.,CASSLMAEQYF,TGTGCCAGCAGCTTAATGGCCGAGCAGTACTTC
.,TRBJ2-1,TRBV23-1,TRBD1,CASRRTGYFYNEQFF,TGCGCCAGCAGAAGGACAGGGTACTTTTACAATGAGCAGTTCTTC
.,TRBJ1-1,TRBV7-3,.,CASSNGGEAFF,TGTGCCAGCTCCAATGGAGGAGAAGCTTTCTTT
.,TRBJ2-4,TRBV3-1/TRBV3-2,.,CASSRRLLEAKNIQYF,TGTGCCAGCAGCCGCCGCCTACTAGAAGCCAAAAACATTCAGTACTTC
.,TRBJ1-2,TRBV19,.,CASRGVYGYTF,TGTGCCAGTAGGGGAGTCTATGGCTACACCTTC